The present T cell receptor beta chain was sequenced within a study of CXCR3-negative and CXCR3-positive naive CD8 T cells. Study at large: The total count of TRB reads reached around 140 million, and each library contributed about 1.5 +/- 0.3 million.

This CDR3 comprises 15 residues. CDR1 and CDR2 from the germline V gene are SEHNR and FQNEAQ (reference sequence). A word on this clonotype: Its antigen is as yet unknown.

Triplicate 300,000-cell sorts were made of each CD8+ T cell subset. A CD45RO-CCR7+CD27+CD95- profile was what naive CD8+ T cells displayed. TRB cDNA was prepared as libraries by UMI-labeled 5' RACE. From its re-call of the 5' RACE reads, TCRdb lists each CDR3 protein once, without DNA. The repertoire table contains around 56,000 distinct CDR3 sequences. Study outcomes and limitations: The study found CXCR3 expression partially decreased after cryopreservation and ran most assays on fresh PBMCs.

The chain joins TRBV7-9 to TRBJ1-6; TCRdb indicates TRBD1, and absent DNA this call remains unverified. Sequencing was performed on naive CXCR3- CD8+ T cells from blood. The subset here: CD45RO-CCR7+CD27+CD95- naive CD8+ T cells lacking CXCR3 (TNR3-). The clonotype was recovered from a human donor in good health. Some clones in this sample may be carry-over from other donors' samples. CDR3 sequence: CASSLPGTVNSPLHF.